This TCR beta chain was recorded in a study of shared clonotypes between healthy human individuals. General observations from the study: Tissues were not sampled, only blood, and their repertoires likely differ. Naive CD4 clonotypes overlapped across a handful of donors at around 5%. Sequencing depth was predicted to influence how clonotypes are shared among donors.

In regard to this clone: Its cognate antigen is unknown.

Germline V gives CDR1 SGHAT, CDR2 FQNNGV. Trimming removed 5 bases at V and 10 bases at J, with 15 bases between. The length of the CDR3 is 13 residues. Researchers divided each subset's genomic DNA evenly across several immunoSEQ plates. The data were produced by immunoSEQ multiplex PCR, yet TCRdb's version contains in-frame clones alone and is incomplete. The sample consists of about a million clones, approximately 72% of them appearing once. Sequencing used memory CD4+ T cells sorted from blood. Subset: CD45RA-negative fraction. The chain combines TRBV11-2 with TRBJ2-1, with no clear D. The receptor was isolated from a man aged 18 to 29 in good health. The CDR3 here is CASSNVGTLEQFF. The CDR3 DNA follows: TGTGCCAGCAGCAATGTGGGTACCCTGGAGCAGTTCTTC. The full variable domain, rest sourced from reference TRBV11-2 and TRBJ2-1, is EAGVAQSPRYKIIEKRQSVAFWCNPISGHATLYWYQQILGQGPKLLIQFQNNGVVDDSQLPKDRFSAERLKGVDSTLKIQPAKLEDSAVYLCASSNVGTLEQFFGPGTRLTVL.